The next 3 T cell receptor beta chains were all read from a single sample in a study of cytomegalovirus exposure and HLA in healthy donors. The PCR contained 60 Vbeta and 13 Jbeta primers. The table came from immunoSEQ multiplex PCR; TCRdb's copy has only in-frame clones and leaves some out. The data hold about 190,000 clones, with roughly 87% observed a single time. Input material: PBMCs. The receptors were gathered from a man aged 45 to 65 in good health and CMV-seronegative.

The CDR3 coding sequence is TGTGCCAGCAGTAGAAACAGGAAAGATACGCAGTATTTT. This codes for CASSRNRKDTQYF. The chain links TRBV27 to TRBJ2-3; perhaps TRBD1 as D (5 bases). The V gene lost 5 bases and the J gene lost 5 bases, with 11 bases spanning the gap. The germline V gene has CDR1 MNHEY and CDR2 SMNVEV (reference sequence). The CDR3 length is 13 residues.

A single count supports this clone. The chain carries TRBV4-2 and TRBJ2-5; possibly TRBD2 for D (7 bases). V lost 5 bases and J 2 bases, leaving 15 bases between the germline ends. Germline assignment: CDR1 LGHNA and CDR2 YNFKEQ. The CDR3 sequence is 15 residues long. The CDR3, as DNA: TGTGCCAGCAGCGATCGCGGGGGCTCTCAAGAGACCCAGTACTTC. Amino acids: CASSDRGGSQETQYF.

The sample holds one count of this clone. The chain combines TRBV4-2 with TRBJ2-3; D remains ambiguous. The germline V and J ends were trimmed by 5 bases and 1 base, with 13 bases remaining between them. The CDR3 runs to 15 residues. The germline CDR1 and CDR2 sequences are LGHNA and YNFKEQ. The CDR3, as DNA: TGTGCCAGCAGCTCCCGTTCCCAGGGCACAGATACGCAGTATTTT. Translated, it gives CASSSRSQGTDTQYF.